These 9 T cell receptor beta chains originate from one sample sequenced in a study of blood T cell repertoires in COVID-19. Clones were sequenced by immunoSEQ multiplex PCR, and TCRdb holds only the in-frame ones, with some missing. The data show 150,000 or so clones, with 82% seen just once and roughly 15% held by the top ten. The source material was peripheral blood. These receptors were taken from a human donor with acute or convalescent COVID-19. The donor label of this sample is uncertain.

The sample holds one count of this clone. The chain links TRBV7-9 to TRBJ1-2; D gene ambiguous. Trimming took 5 bases from V and 0 from J, leaving 16 bases between them. Germline V gene data show CDR1 as SEHNR and CDR2 as FQNEAQ (reference sequence). The CDR3 runs 16 residues. The CDR3: CASSTSSSGSNYGYTF. In nucleotides, the CDR3 is TGTGCCAGCAGCACTTCCAGTTCAGGTTCTAACTATGGCTACACCTTC.

This clone was counted once. The J gene is TRBJ1-1, the V gene TRBV5-1; TRBD1 matches at 7 bases. J gave up 8 bases and V 0 bases, and 10 bases lay outside the gene matches. Germline CDR1 SGHRS, CDR2 YFSETQ. The CDR3 covers 15 residues. The CDR3 loop is CASSLEGAPHSEAFF. CDR3 DNA sequence: TGCGCCAGCAGCTTGGAGGGGGCTCCCCACTCCGAAGCTTTCTTT.

CDR3 sequence reads: CASRGTVNQPQHF. CDR3 nucleotide sequence: TGTGCCAGCCGTGGGACAGTCAATCAGCCCCAGCATTTT. The gene calls are TRBV19 and TRBJ1-5, with 7 positions matching TRBD1. The J segment lost 3 bases and the V segment lost 9 bases, leaving 5 bases of the junction unmatched. The CDR3 has 13 amino acids. Germline CDR1 reads LNHDA; CDR2 reads SQIVND (reference sequence).

This clone showed up just a few times. The chain links TRBV19 to TRBJ1-1; 7 nucleotides match TRBD1. Germline values: CDR1 LNHDA, CDR2 SQIVND (reference sequence). The CDR3 is made up of 16 amino acids. The V segment lost 3 bases and the J segment 1 base; nucleotides outside the gene matches: 8. In DNA, the CDR3 is TGTGCCAGTAGTATCGTCGACAGGGCACGGAACACTGAAGCTTTCTTT. Translating it yields CASSIVDRARNTEAFF.

This chain links TRBV6-5 with TRBJ1-2; 12 nucleotides line up with TRBD1. The junction had 7 bases not matched to a gene; V was cut back by 5 bases and J by 6 bases. The CDR3 contains 15 residues. The germline V gene has CDR1 MNHEY and CDR2 SVGAGI. CDR3 in amino acids: CASSTRDRGHNGYTF. The DNA of the CDR3 is TGTGCCAGCAGTACTCGGGACAGGGGGCATAATGGCTACACCTTC.

The V call is TRBV19, the J call TRBJ1-2; 7 nucleotides agree with TRBD1. The CDR3 contains 14 residues. The trim removed 5 bases at V and 5 bases at J, leaving 8 bases unmatched. The germline V gene encodes CDR1 LNHDA and CDR2 SQIVND (reference sequence). The CDR3 protein is CASSHRDRNYGYTF. In nucleotides, the CDR3 is TGTGCCAGTAGTCACCGGGACAGAAATTATGGCTACACCTTC. The full variable domain, rest sourced from reference TRBV19 and TRBJ1-2, is DGGITQSPKYLFRKEGQNVTLSCEQNLNHDAMYWYRQDPGQGLRLIYYSQIVNDFQKGDIAEGYSVSREKKESFPLTVTSAQKNPTAFYLCASSHRDRNYGYTFGSGTRLTVV.

The V call is TRBV30, the J call TRBJ1-5, with no clear D. Germline V lookup: CDR1 GTSNPN, CDR2 SVGIG (reference sequence). Trimming left V 7 bases short and J 4 bases short, with 17 bases between. The length of the CDR3 is 14 residues. In DNA, the CDR3 is TGTGCCTTGCGGACCCGGGGTCGGAATCAGCCCCAGCATTTT. Encoded protein: CALRTRGRNQPQHF.

V is TRBV30 and J is TRBJ1-6, with unresolved D. Germline V gives CDR1 GTSNPN, CDR2 SVGIG (reference sequence). V shed 0 bases and J shed 10 bases, with 10 bases lying between them. The CDR3 totals 13 residues. This CDR3 reads CAWSVLGRSPLHF. The CDR3 DNA follows: TGTGCCTGGAGTGTACTGGGGAGATCACCCCTCCACTTT.

V and J are TRBV10-3 and TRBJ1-2, with D possibly TRBD1 on 5 matching bases. The CDR3 is 13 amino acids. Germline-derived CDR1 and CDR2 are ENHRY and SYGVKD. Trimming pared 0 bases from V and 4 bases from J, leaving 6 bases between. CDR3 sequence reads: CAISESGPYGYTF. As DNA, the CDR3 is TGTGCCATCAGTGAGTCGGGGCCCTATGGCTACACCTTC.